The source of this TCR beta chain is a study of T cell responses to AZD1222 COVID-19 vaccine. The data were produced by immunoSEQ multiplex PCR, yet TCRdb's version contains in-frame clones alone and is incomplete. This table has about 100,000 clones, approximately 90% appearing once. The CDR3 is 17 amino acids. With 3 bases clipped from V and 2 bases from J, the junction kept 4 bases outside the gene matches. Germline CDR1 is SGDLS and CDR2 is YYNGEE. The material sequenced was peripheral blood, taken on day 0 of AZD1222 vaccination. The chain has TRBV9 and TRBJ2-6; 11 nucleotides line up with TRBD1. The origin of this receptor is an adult in good health. CDR3 amino acids: CASSAGTGGTGANVLTF. The CDR3 bases are TGTGCCAGCAGCGCCGGGACAGGGGGAACTGGGGCCAACGTCCTGACTTTC.